These T cell receptor beta chains were read from a single sample in a study of CD39 and CD103 CD8 tumor-infiltrating T cells. Sequencing was performed with immunoSEQ multiplex PCR; in TCRdb, only in-frame clones are kept and a portion is missing. The sample contains about 15,000 clones, 75% to 95% of which appear only once. The material sequenced was CD8+ T cells sorted from blood. The receptors were sampled from a human donor with head and neck squamous cell carcinoma. Each CDR3 is given with its conserved first and last residue. The D gene is left open where the match is weak. The size entry is marked missing in some rows and otherwise reads once, few, many or a size class.

length	J	V	D	size	DNA	CDR3
15	TRBJ2-7	TRBV7-9	TRBD1	NA	TGTGCCAGCAGCTTAGGGGACAGGGGCCGGTGGGAGCAGTACTTC	CASSLGDRGRWEQYF
12	TRBJ1-1	TRBV29-1	NA	NA	TGCAGCGCGGGGGGCATGAACACTGAAGCTTTCTTT	CSAGGMNTEAFF
12	TRBJ1-1	TRBV23-1	NA	NA	TGCGCCAGCAGCTTGACAGGCATGGAAGCTTTCTTT	CASSLTGMEAFF
13	TRBJ2-1	TRBV2	NA	once	TGTGCCAGTCACACGGACAGCGACAATGAGCAGTTCTTC	CASHTDSDNEQFF
12	TRBJ1-1	TRBV7-6	NA	NA	TGTGCCAGCAGCTTAGGAGGGGCTGAAGCTTTCTTT	CASSLGGAEAFF
13	TRBJ1-2	TRBV6-5	NA	NA	TGTGCCAGCAGTTATTTCCGAGACTATGGCTACACCTTC	CASSYFRDYGYTF
11	TRBJ1-4	TRBV29-1	NA	NA	TGCAGCGCCCAGTTTAATGAAAAACTGTTTTTT	CSAQFNEKLFF
13	TRBJ2-7	TRBV27	TRBD2	once	TGTGCCAGCGGGCTAGCGGGGACCTACGAGCAGTACTTC	CASGLAGTYEQYF
13	TRBJ1-1	TRBV5-5	NA	NA	TGTGCCAGCAGTTTAGGGACTAACACTGAAGCTTTCTTT	CASSLGTNTEAFF
17	TRBJ1-1	TRBV18	NA	few	TGTGCCAGCTCACTGACTAGGACGGGTGCGATGAACACTGAAGCTTTCTTT	CASSLTRTGAMNTEAFF
15	TRBJ2-1	TRBV5-1	TRBD1	NA	TGCGCCAGCAGCTACCCTAGGACAGGGGACAATGAGCAGTTCTTC	CASSYPRTGDNEQFF
18	TRBJ2-2	TRBV28	NA	NA	TGTGCCAGCAGTTGGCCGGGTATGACTACCCAGAACACCGGGGAGCTGTTTTTT	CASSWPGMTTQNTGELFF
13	TRBJ1-2	TRBV7-8	NA	NA	TGTGCCAGCAGCTACTACAGAGGAGATGGCTACACCTTC	CASSYYRGDGYTF
17	TRBJ1-1	TRBV7-3	TRBD1	NA	TGTGCCAGCAGCTCCGGGACAGGGAAGATGGGTGACACTGAAGCTTTCTTT	CASSSGTGKMGDTEAFF
17	TRBJ2-5	TRBV7-8	TRBD1	NA	TGTGCCAGCAGCTTAAAGCGTGGGGACAGTCTCCAAGAGACCCAGTACTTC	CASSLKRGDSLQETQYF
15	TRBJ2-7	TRBV5-5	NA	NA	TGTGCCAGCAGCTTGGACGACAGCTATCTCTACGAGCAGTACTTC	CASSLDDSYLYEQYF